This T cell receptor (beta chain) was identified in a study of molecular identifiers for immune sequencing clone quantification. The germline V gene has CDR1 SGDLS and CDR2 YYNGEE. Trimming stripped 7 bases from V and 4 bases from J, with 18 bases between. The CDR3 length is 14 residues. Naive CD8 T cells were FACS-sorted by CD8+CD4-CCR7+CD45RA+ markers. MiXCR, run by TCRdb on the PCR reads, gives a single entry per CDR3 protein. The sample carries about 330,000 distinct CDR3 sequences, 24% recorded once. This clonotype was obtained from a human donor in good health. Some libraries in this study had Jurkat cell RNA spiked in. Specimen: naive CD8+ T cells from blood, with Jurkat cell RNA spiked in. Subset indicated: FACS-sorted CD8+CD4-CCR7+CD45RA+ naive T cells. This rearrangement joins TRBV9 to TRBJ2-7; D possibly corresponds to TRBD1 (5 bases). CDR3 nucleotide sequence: TGTGCCAGCTGTGAAGCGTGGGGCGGTTACGAGCAGTACTTC. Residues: CASCEAWGGYEQYF.